This TCR beta chain was documented in a study of cytomegalovirus exposure and HLA in healthy donors. Across the whole study: The early release's HLA-typed donors yielded 70 million to 85 million unique TCRs.

From germline, CDR1 is SQVTM and CDR2 ANQGSEA. Germline trimming cut 5 bases from V and 6 bases from J; bases unmatched to any gene: 8. This CDR3 comprises 13 residues. Amplification used 60 Vbeta primers and 13 Jbeta primers. Sequencing was performed with immunoSEQ multiplex PCR; in TCRdb, only in-frame clones are kept and a portion is missing. The sample has around 150,000 clones, about 80% seen once. Concerning this clone itself: What it recognizes is unknown.

The study's findings and limits: A prior analysis recorded that most TCR beta V segments were productive about 87% or about 30% of the time.

All donors participated as healthy donors of bone marrow. The sequence came from a man aged 40-50 years in good health and CMV-seropositive. The chain recombines TRBV29-1 with TRBJ1-2; 8 nucleotides match TRBD1. The sample taken for sequencing was PBMCs. CDR3 nucleotide sequence: TGCAGCGTTCCCGGACAGGGCGTCCATGGCTACACCTTC. Translated: CSVPGQGVHGYTF.